These T cell receptor beta chains were read from a single sample in a study of vaccination effects on CD4 cells after COVID-19. Clones were sequenced by immunoSEQ multiplex PCR, and TCRdb holds only the in-frame ones, with some missing. The sample holds 25,000 or so clones, around 71% seen once. Their antigen targets remain unknown. The specimen comprised CD4+ T cells from PBMCs cultured with HCoV-OC43 spike peptides, sampled before COVID-19 vaccination. These receptors all stem from a human donor who received a COVID-19 vaccine. The CDR3 runs from the conserved cysteine through the conserved F or W. D genes are given only for firm matches. Clone size, where shown, is once, few, many, or a class for clones that have expanded.

V	size	J	D	DNA	CDR3
TRBV7-9	.	TRBJ1-4	.	TGTGCCAGCAGCTTGGGCCGGGACACTAATGAAAAACTGTTTTTT	CASSLGRDTNEKLFF
TRBV27	.	TRBJ2-3	.	TGTGCCAGCACGCGGGGCCACCCCATAGATACGCAGTATTTT	CASTRGHPIDTQYF
TRBV11-2	.	TRBJ2-1	.	TGTGCCAGCAGCTGGATTTGGGGCGCTGACAATGAGCAGTTCTTC	CASSWIWGADNEQFF
TRBV12-3/TRBV12-4	.	TRBJ2-1	.	TGTGCCAGCAGGCGGAGCGATGAGCAGTTCTTC	CASRRSDEQFF
TRBV19	once	TRBJ2-2	TRBD1	TGTGCCAGTCGGACAGGGGGCACCGGGGAGCTGTTTTTT	CASRTGGTGELFF
TRBV30	.	TRBJ1-1	TRBD1	TGTGCCTGGAGAAAGGGACAGGTGGTAAGGGGCACTGAAGCTTTCTTT	CAWRKGQVVRGTEAFF
TRBV2	.	TRBJ1-1	.	TGTGCCAGCTCATCCTCAAGGAACACTGAAGCTTTCTTT	CASSSSRNTEAFF
TRBV10-3	few	TRBJ2-7	TRBD1	TGTGCCATCAGTGATATATCCAGGGGGCATGAGCAGTACTTC	CAISDISRGHEQYF
TRBV5-8	.	TRBJ1-4	TRBD1	TGTGCCAGCAGGTCCGGGACAGAGTTTGAAAAACTGTTTTTT	CASRSGTEFEKLFF
TRBV11-3	.	TRBJ1-2	.	TGTGCCAGCAGCGAACAAGGGGGTTATGGCTACACCTTC	CASSEQGGYGYTF